The 9 T cell receptor beta chains in this list originate from one sample, sequenced in a study of blood T cells in healthy people across ages. Combining a sample-barcoded 5' primer with a J-beta primer mix, a second PCR ran for about 7 to 12 cycles. Each CDR3 protein is one row after TCRdb ran MiXCR on the 5' RACE reads. The repertoire has 1.2 million to 1.5 million distinct CDR3 sequences, around 59% of them found once; the top ten carry roughly 7%. The sequencing input was blood. These receptors were collected from a man between 18 and 29 years old in good health.

This clonotype was seen once. J is TRBJ2-3 and V is TRBV3-1; D is unresolved. This CDR3 comprises 13 residues. Trimming pared 5 bases from V and 1 base from J, leaving 7 bases between. Looked up from germline, CDR1 is LGHDT and CDR2 is YNNKEL (reference sequence). The CDR3 nucleotides are TGTGCCAGCAGCTCCCTCCGCACAGATACGCAGTATTTT. Translation gives CASSSLRTDTQYF.

The rearrangement uses TRBV2 and TRBJ2-7; 8 positions agree with TRBD1. Germline lookup yields CDR1 SNHLY and CDR2 FYNNEI. The CDR3 sequence is 13 residues long. With V trimmed by 7 bases and J by 1 base, 3 bases remained unmatched. CDR3 sequence (DNA): TGTGCCAGCATCGGGACAGGTTCCTACGAGCAGTACTTC. Protein: CASIGTGSYEQYF.

This clonotype appeared a few times. J is TRBJ2-3 and V is TRBV6-5, with a weak D call TRBD2 (6 bases). V was pared by 6 bases and J by 5 bases, with 9 bases between. Germline-derived CDR1 and CDR2 are MNHEY and SVGAGI. CDR3 size: 12 residues. The CDR3 here is CASSNGGDTQYF. CDR3 nucleotides: TGTGCCAGCAGCAACGGGGGAGATACGCAGTATTTT.

This chain joins TRBV14 and TRBJ1-1; 11 bases map to TRBD1. Germline trimming cut 2 bases from V and 4 bases from J; bases unmatched to any gene: 6. CDR1 SGHDN and CDR2 FVKESK come from the germline V gene. The CDR3 contains 16 residues. Written as DNA, the CDR3 is TGTGCCAGCAGCCAAAGACACGGGACAGGGGGCACTGAAGCTTTCTTT. This gives the protein CASSQRHGTGGTEAFF.

The V call is TRBV4-1, the J call TRBJ2-1, with 7 bases identical to TRBD2. The J call may be wrong; the DNA end is better matched by TRBJ2-7. The germline V gene encodes CDR1 MGHRA and CDR2 YSYEKL. The CDR3 runs to 15 residues. As DNA, the CDR3 is TGCGCCAGCAGCCAAACCCCAAGCGGGAAGGATGAGCAGTACTTC. This gives the protein CASSQTPSGKDEQYF.

The chain employs TRBV20-1 and TRBJ2-1, with TRBD1 matching 7 bases. Germline loops: CDR1 DFQATT, CDR2 SNEGSKA (reference sequence). CDR3 length equals 15 residues. The V gene end was trimmed by 0 bases and the J gene end by 3 bases; junction bases not matched to a gene: 5. The DNA of the CDR3 is TGCAGTGCTAGAGATACAGGGGTTAGCTACAATGAGCAGTTCTTC. It yields the protein CSARDTGVSYNEQFF.

This clonotype was counted only a few times. The chain joins TRBV10-3 to TRBJ2-7; a weak D match, TRBD1 (6 bases). The V end lost 5 bases, the J end lost 4 bases, and 12 bases lay between the germline ends. The V gene's germline CDR1 is ENHRY and CDR2 SYGVKD. The CDR3 contains 13 residues. The DNA for the CDR3 is TGTGCCATCAGTAACAGGGAAAATTACGAGCAGTACTTC. Translation gives CAISNRENYEQYF.

The chain couples TRBV27 to TRBJ2-3; 8 bases line up with TRBD2. This CDR3 has 16 residues. Per germline, CDR1 MNHEY and CDR2 SMNVEV (reference sequence). The trim removed 1 base at V and 2 bases at J, leaving 5 bases unmatched. CDR3 DNA sequence: TGTGCCAGCAGTTTATGGGCGGGGGGCCTCACAGATACGCAGTATTTT. It specifies CASSLWAGGLTDTQYF.

This chain connects TRBV4-1 to TRBJ2-6; D is undetermined. Trimming stripped 0 bases from V and 2 bases from J, with 5 bases between. CDR1 is MGHRA, CDR2 YSYEKL, per germline. The CDR3 runs to 15 residues. The CDR3 sequence is CASSQDVAGANVLTF. The CDR3, as DNA: TGCGCCAGCAGCCAAGATGTAGCTGGGGCCAACGTCCTGACTTTC.